A selection of T cell receptor beta chains follows, all from one sample in a study. TCRdb used MiXCR to reprocess the RT-PCR reads, holding one entry per CDR3 protein. The sample yields hundreds of thousands of distinct CDR3 sequences, 11% to 15% seen once. Sequenced material: memory CD4+ T cells from blood. The origin of the receptors is a female donor in good health, serving as a healthy control. The CDR3 runs from the conserved cysteine through the conserved F or W. A D gene is named only where the DNA matches it firmly. Expanded clones are given a class, and other clones once, few, many or no size at all.

D gene	V gene	J gene	clone size	CDR3 DNA	CDR3 protein
TRBD2	TRBV20-1	TRBJ2-3	many	TGCAGTGCTAGTAGGACTAGCCAGGGTAGGAATACGCAGTATTTT	CSASRTSQGRNTQYF
NA	TRBV5-1	TRBJ1-4	many	TGCGCCAGCAGCTTGGTCTCAGGGGAGTACGAAAAACTGTTTTTT	CASSLVSGEYEKLFF
TRBD1	TRBV20-1	TRBJ2-3	few	TGCAGTGCTAGACGGGAACAGGGGACAGATACGCAGTATTTT	CSARREQGTDTQYF
TRBD1	TRBV6-1	TRBJ1-5	few	TGTGCCAGCAGTGATTCCGGGACAGGGTATCAGCCCCAGCATTTT	CASSDSGTGYQPQHF
NA	TRBV5-1	TRBJ2-7	many	TGCGCCAGCAGCTTCAATGGGTACGAGCAGTACTTC	CASSFNGYEQYF
NA	TRBV12-3/TRBV12-4	TRBJ2-5	many	TGTGCCAGCAGTCCCGACATGATGGAGACCCAGTACTTC	CASSPDMMETQYF
TRBD1	TRBV12-3/TRBV12-4	TRBJ2-2	few	TGTGCCAGCAGCCTTCGGACAGGGATCCGGGCCGGGGAGCTGTTTTTT	CASSLRTGIRAGELFF
NA	TRBV12-3/TRBV12-4	TRBJ2-3	NA	TGTGCCAGCAGTTTTGGGTACCGGGATACGCAGTATTTT	CASSFGYRDTQYF
NA	TRBV7-7	TRBJ2-3	many	TGTGCTAGCAGCCCACTAGGGCGCGATACGCAGTATTTT	CASSPLGRDTQYF
NA	TRBV15	TRBJ2-1	few	TGTGCCACCAGCAGCGGGGAAATCTACAATGAGCAGTTCTTC	CATSSGEIYNEQFF
NA	TRBV27	TRBJ2-5	NA	TGTGCCAGCAGTTTAGGGCAGACGACCCAAGAGACCCAGTACTTC	CASSLGQTTQETQYF
NA	TRBV30	TRBJ2-3	few	TGTGCCTGGAGTACCGGATTGGGCCCAGATACGCAGTATTTT	CAWSTGLGPDTQYF
NA	TRBV7-7	TRBJ2-1	NA	TGTGCTAGCAGCTTAGCGTATGGGGCCAACAATGAGCAGTTCTTC	CASSLAYGANNEQFF
NA	TRBV5-6	TRBJ2-4	many	TGTGCCAGCAGCTTGTACAGGGCCCCTATTGACATTCAGTACTTC	CASSLYRAPIDIQYF
NA	TRBV5-1	TRBJ1-1	NA	TGCGCCAGCGGCTCGTCAGTCTTGAACACTGAAGCTTTCTTT	CASGSSVLNTEAFF
TRBD2	TRBV12-3/TRBV12-4	TRBJ2-1	NA	TGTGCCAGCGCCGTGAGCGGGGGACCATACAATGAGCAGTTCTTC	CASAVSGGPYNEQFF
TRBD1	TRBV6-1	TRBJ1-2	many	TGTGCCACCATCCGGGACAGGGCGTACGATGGCTACACCTTC	CATIRDRAYDGYTF
NA	TRBV6-5	TRBJ2-3	NA	TGTGCCAGCAGTTACGGGGACGGCACAGATACGCAGTATTTT	CASSYGDGTDTQYF
NA	TRBV6-5	TRBJ2-2	NA	NA	CASSYSSGADIQYFGAGELFF
TRBD1	TRBV18	TRBJ1-2	NA	TGTGCCAGCTCACCAAACCGGGACAGCACTTATGGCTACACCTTC	CASSPNRDSTYGYTF
NA	TRBV5-1	TRBJ2-5	few	TGCGCCAGCAGCTTGTTTGAGTACCAAGAGACCCAGTACTTC	CASSLFEYQETQYF
NA	TRBV2	TRBJ2-5	few	TGTGCCAGCAGTGGACGGGACCAAGAGACCCAGTACTTC	CASSGRDQETQYF
NA	TRBV6-2/TRBV6-3	TRBJ2-1	NA	TGTGCCAGCAGCCGTCCTGGACAGACCCTCTACAATGAGCAGTTCTTC	CASSRPGQTLYNEQFF
NA	TRBV12-5	TRBJ1-2	few	TGTGCTAGTGGCCTTAAAGACTATGGCTACACCTTC	CASGLKDYGYTF
NA	TRBV28	TRBJ2-7	few	TGTGCCAGCAGTACACAAGGGTCCGGCGAGCAGTACTTC	CASSTQGSGEQYF
NA	TRBV28	TRBJ2-3	NA	TGTGCCAGCAGTTTAAGTCTCAGCACAGATACGCAGTATTTT	CASSLSLSTDTQYF
NA	TRBV28	TRBJ2-7	NA	TGTGCCAGCAGCCCCGCTGAGAGGTACTCCTACGAGCAGTACTTC	CASSPAERYSYEQYF
NA	TRBV4-1	TRBJ1-2	few	TGCGCCAGCAGCCAAGATCAGTATGGCTACACCTTC	CASSQDQYGYTF
NA	TRBV12-3/TRBV12-4	TRBJ2-1	many	TGTGCCAGCAGTTTAACCAAGACAGACAACAATGAGCAGTTCTTC	CASSLTKTDNNEQFF
TRBD2	TRBV20-1	TRBJ2-1	many	TGCAGTGCACCTGGGACTAGCTTTTCCTACAATGAGCAGTTCTTC	CSAPGTSFSYNEQFF
NA	TRBV20-1	TRBJ1-2	NA	TGCAGTGCTAGAGATTGGGTGGGGAATGGCTACACCTTC	CSARDWVGNGYTF
NA	TRBV4-3	TRBJ1-2	NA	TGCGCCAGCAGCCTCAGTCGGGGTGAGGGTGGCTACACCTTC	CASSLSRGEGGYTF
TRBD1	TRBV20-1	TRBJ1-1	NA	TGCAGTGCAAAGAGGGCAGGGGGACTAATGAACACTGAAGCTTTCTTT	CSAKRAGGLMNTEAFF
NA	TRBV7-2	TRBJ2-3	few	TGTGCCAGCACTGGCTCTAGGAGGGATACGCAGTATTTT	CASTGSRRDTQYF
TRBD2	TRBV7-6	TRBJ2-1	NA	TGTGCCAGCAGCAAACTAGCGGGAGATTTCCATGAGCAGTTCTTC	CASSKLAGDFHEQFF
TRBD2	TRBV15	TRBJ2-4	few	TGTGCCACCAGCAGAGATCTGGGAGGGCCAAGAAACATTCAGTACTTC	CATSRDLGGPRNIQYF
NA	TRBV20-1	TRBJ1-5	NA	TGCAGTGCTAACGGGGGCCGCAATCAGCCCCAGCATTTT	CSANGGRNQPQHF
TRBD2	TRBV4-2	TRBJ2-1	NA	TGTGCCAGCAGCCAAGAGGAGGTAGCGGGAGACCCCTACAATGAGCAGTTCTTC	CASSQEEVAGDPYNEQFF
TRBD1	TRBV28	TRBJ2-7	NA	TGTGCCAGCAGTTCCTACGGGACAGGGTCCTACGAGCAGTACTTC	CASSSYGTGSYEQYF
TRBD1	TRBV29-1	TRBJ1-4	few	TGCAGCGTTGGGTTCGGGACAGGGGTAGGGTCCGGTGAAAAACTGTTTTTT	CSVGFGTGVGSGEKLFF
TRBD2	TRBV6-5	TRBJ2-5	few	TGTGCCAGCAGTTACGTCCTAGCGGGAAACCAAGAGACCCAGTACTTC	CASSYVLAGNQETQYF
TRBD2	TRBV5-1	TRBJ2-1	few	TGCGCCAGCAGCTCTTCAGGAGGGACTAGCGGGAGATATAGATGGGACTCCTACAATGAGCAGTTCTTC	CASSSSGGTSGRYRWDSYNEQFF
NA	TRBV20-1	TRBJ1-6	few	TGCAGTGCTCCGGGCCCCGGCGGTTCACCCCTCCACTTT	CSAPGPGGSPLHF
TRBD2	TRBV6-5	TRBJ2-1	few	TGTGCCAGCAGCCGACTAGTACTACCCGGGGGGGGGAATGAGCAGTTCTTC	CASSRLVLPGGGNEQFF
NA	TRBV11-1	TRBJ2-7	few	TGTGCCAGCAGCGCCAGGGTTGGGGAGCAGTACTTC	CASSARVGEQYF
NA	TRBV5-6	TRBJ2-7	NA	TGTGCCAGCAGCCTGATTTTGCAGGGCGGGCAGTACTTC	CASSLILQGGQYF
TRBD2	TRBV20-1	TRBJ2-1	NA	TGCAGTGCTAAAGAGGCTAGCGGAGCCGCCTACAATGAGCAGTTCTTC	CSAKEASGAAYNEQFF
NA	TRBV11-2	TRBJ2-3	NA	TGTGCCAGCAGCTTGGACAGACTCACAGATACGCAGTATTTT	CASSLDRLTDTQYF
NA	TRBV12-3/TRBV12-4	TRBJ1-1	NA	TGTGCCAGCAGTTTAGTCGGGGGCGGTTCCGAAGCTTTCTTT	CASSLVGGGSEAFF
TRBD2	TRBV20-1	TRBJ2-5	NA	TGCAGTGCTAGAGACTCAGCGGGAGGACTAGAGACCCAGTACTTC	CSARDSAGGLETQYF
NA	TRBV20-1	TRBJ2-5	NA	TGCAGTGTGACCCTCGGCGGCCAAGAGACCCAGTACTTC	CSVTLGGQETQYF
NA	TRBV5-1	TRBJ1-3	few	TGCGCCAGCAGCTTGAACAGGGGAAACACCATATATTTT	CASSLNRGNTIYF
NA	TRBV4-3	TRBJ2-2	many	TGCGCCAGCAGCCAAGTTATAGGCTACACCGGGGAGCTGTTTTTT	CASSQVIGYTGELFF
NA	TRBV4-3	TRBJ1-2	many	TGCGCCAGCAGCCAAGACGGGACCGTTAACTATGGCTACACCTTC	CASSQDGTVNYGYTF
TRBD2	TRBV10-3	TRBJ2-1	few	TGTGCCATCAGCTCACTAGCGGACCACAATGAGCAGTTCTTC	CAISSLADHNEQFF